This T cell receptor (beta chain) was sequenced during a study of Graves' ophthalmopathy and Graves' hyperthyroidism (dated by TCRdb to 2016 to 2018). With respect to the entire study: Peripheral blood was collected before any treatment was given, at the time of initial diagnosis. TCR beta repertoire signatures were used to distinguish Graves' ophthalmopathy from Graves' hyperthyroidism and to predict progression to ophthalmopathy. In total, approximately 130 blood samples were TCR-sequenced: 43 ophthalmopathy, under 80 hyperthyroidism and some 17 hyperthyroidism-to-ophthalmopathy patients. To explore V-J signatures that separate ophthalmopathy from hyperthyroidism, a discovery set of about a hundred patients was enrolled, consisting of approximately 45 with ophthalmopathy and 55 to 65 with stable hyperthyroidism. The independent validation cohort included around 19 hyperthyroidism patients plus 17 patients who later progressed from hyperthyroidism to ophthalmopathy. In a handful of hyperthyroidism patients, the T-cell repertoires found in thyroid tissue were compared with those found in blood. Following sample collection, hyperthyroidism patients were given methimazole at a starting dose of 30 mg daily, and ophthalmopathy patients were given high-dose intravenous methylprednisolone. The investigation overall reported the following: In validation, the model predicted ophthalmopathy progression with more than 55% sensitivity and 72.22% specificity; 12 predicted patients were CT-confirmed with GO in a median of roughly 6.8 months. No statistical method was used to predetermine the sample size, and group allocation was not hidden from the investigators. Among expanded thyroid clonotypes with frequency above 0.001, most also showed up in blood, which suggests that blood repertoires may reflect the thyroid immune response. The 13-signature model separated ophthalmopathy from stable hyperthyroidism with approximately 90% sensitivity and 81.08% specificity in cross-validation, and 80%/75% in the test set.

The sample holds many counts of this clonotype. Its antigen target is currently unknown. Nothing much larger sits one base from this clone, and base qualities are not available. CDR1 SGHTA and CDR2 FQGTGA are derived from the germline V gene. Germline trimming: 4 bases from V, 4 bases from J; junction bases outside gene matches: 4. The CDR3 goes from the cysteine to the phenylalanine over 14 residues. CDR3 DNA only is kept here, 42 bases in frame from base 1. Ophthalmopathy patients were characterized by moderately to severely active disease, a Clinical Activity Score of at least 3, a NOSPECS grade of at least 4, and a disease duration under 3 months. Patients with other autoimmune diseases, uncontrolled infections, pregnancy or lactation were excluded from the study. Diagnosis relied on clinical symptoms, serum thyroxine, TRAb, thyroid ultrasound and orbital computed tomography. Ficoll-Paque density gradient centrifugation was used to isolate PBMCs from about 10 ml of fresh peripheral blood. Total RNA was extracted with Trizol reagent and quality-checked on an Agilent 2100 Bioanalyzer.

For repertoire sequencing, the TCR beta CDR3 regions were amplified from RNA transcripts. The first round was an RT-PCR using HTBI primers with the Qiagen OneStep RT-PCR kit, and this first round was followed by a second-round multiplex PCR, then size selection and purification. Libraries were sequenced paired-end with 100 bp reads on an Illumina HiSeq2000. Per the original workflow: SOAPnuke was used to process the reads, throwing out any read that had adapters, had uncalled bases, had a mean Phred below 15, or lacked an exact constant-primer or identifier match. COPE v1.2.5 was used to merge the high-quality paired reads. Clonotypes were defined as unique nucleotide sequences and were aligned to IMGT TRB V, D and J references using MiTCR v1.1. The analysis was limited to V-J combinations with a frequency above 0.0001, which together covered over 99% of the repertoires. A TCR clonal expansion and chaos score per V-J combination was defined as the ratio of F50 clonal expansion to chaos observed in the TCRdist matrix. Features were reduced by Welch's t-statistics and random forest to over 10 V-J combinations, which fed a naive Bayes classifier. Thyroid-blood repertoire similarity was quantified with the Morisita-Horn index. TCRdb itself trimmed the public reads at Q25 with fastp, ran MiXCR and retained productive beta chains. A single entry per CDR3 protein holds the most common genes and DNA from its merged rows. TCRdb's processing, not the authors', yielded these V and J calls. The table for this sample lists 600,000 to 700,000 distinct CDR3 sequences; roughly two fifths of them were counted only once. 3.3% of the sample comes from the top ten.

The specimen sequenced was peripheral blood. This sequence uses TRBV7-3 and TRBJ2-5; 9 central nucleotides agree with TRBD1. The receptor was isolated from an adult man with Graves' ophthalmopathy. The CDR3 is CASSSKGQGETQYF. The DNA reads TGTGCCAGCAGCTCCAAGGGACAGGGAGAGACCCAGTACTTC.